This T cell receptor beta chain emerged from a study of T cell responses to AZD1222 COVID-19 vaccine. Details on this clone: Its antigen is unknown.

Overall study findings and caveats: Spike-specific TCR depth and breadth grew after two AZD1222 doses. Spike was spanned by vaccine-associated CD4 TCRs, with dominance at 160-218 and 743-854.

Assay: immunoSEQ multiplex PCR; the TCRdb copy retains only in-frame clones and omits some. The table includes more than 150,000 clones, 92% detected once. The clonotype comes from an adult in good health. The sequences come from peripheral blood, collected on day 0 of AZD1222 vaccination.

The CDR3 DNA follows: TGTGCCAGCAGCCAAGCCGGGGGAGGGATGAACACTGAAGCTTTCTTT. It translates to CASSQAGGGMNTEAFF. The gene calls are TRBV3-1 (or the pseudogene TRBV3-2) and TRBJ1-1; a possible D gene is TRBD1 (5 bases). This CDR3 has 16 amino acids. Trimming shortened V by 1 base and J by 0 bases, and 12 bases separated the two germline ends. The germline gives CDR1 LGHDT, CDR2 YNNKEL (reference sequence).